Below are 7 T cell receptor beta chains sequenced from a single sample in a study of vaccination and CD4 T cells after COVID-19. Treatment noted: roughly ten-day PBMC culture with coronavirus spike peptide pools or control peptides (ViraFEST assay). An Oncomine TCR Beta short-read assay was used to sequence the DNA from cultured CD4+ T cells. TCRdb redid the calling of the PCR reads with MiXCR, one entry per CDR3 protein. The top ten hold about 8.2% of the sample, which has about 14,000 distinct CDR3 sequences, 50% to 55% seen once. Their antigen targets remain unknown. Source material: CD4+ T cells from blood, cultured in vitro. The receptors here all came from a human donor who had recovered from COVID-19.

The chain couples TRBV2 to TRBJ2-2; no firm D call. The CDR3 loop spans 13 amino acids. Trimming left V 5 bases short and J 3 bases short, with 7 bases between. Germline V gene lookup returns CDR1 SNHLY and CDR2 FYNNEI. CDR3 DNA: TGTGCCAGCAGTCGAAGGGACACCGGGGAGCTGTTTTTT. This encodes CASSRRDTGELFF.

This clonotype has more than one count but fewer than ten. The chain employs TRBV7-2 and TRBJ2-7, with D perhaps matching TRBD2 (7 bases). Germline loops: CDR1 SGHTA, CDR2 FQGNSA. Trimming took off 6 bases at V and 9 bases at J, with 27 bases between the two ends. CDR3 length equals 16 residues. CDR3 residues: CASSISVGGGGPWQYF. The CDR3 nucleotides read TGTGCCAGCAGTATCTCTGTTGGTGGGGGGGGGCCATGGCAGTACTTC.

This clonotype has more than one count but fewer than ten. The chain carries TRBV6-1 and TRBJ1-1, with 9 bases that match TRBD1. CDR3 size: 15 residues. Losses at the gene ends were 4 bases for V and 0 bases for J; bases not matched to a gene: 3. Germline CDR1 and CDR2: MNHNS and SASEGT. In DNA, the CDR3 is TGTGCCAGCAGTGTGGGACAGGGCATGAACACTGAAGCTTTCTTT. Translated: CASSVGQGMNTEAFF.

This clonotype appeared a few times. The chain couples TRBV6-2 or TRBV6-3 to TRBJ1-5; a weak D match, TRBD1 (5 bases). The CDR3 contains 17 residues. Germline values: CDR1 MNHEY, CDR2 SVGEGT. Between the trimmed V and J ends, which lost 5 bases and 3 bases, there was a span of 20 bases. CDR3 coding DNA: TGTGCCAGCAGTGCGCTAACGGCCCGGGGCCTCAATCAGCCCCAGCATTTT. Its translation is CASSALTARGLNQPQHF.

V is TRBV7-9 and J is TRBJ1-1, with TRBD1 as a possible D gene (6 bases). Trimming pared 1 base from V and 4 bases from J, leaving 7 bases between. This CDR3 has 13 amino acids. Germline assignment: CDR1 SEHNR and CDR2 FQNEAQ (reference sequence). The DNA of the CDR3 is TGTGCCAGCAGCTTAGAACAGGGCACTGAAGCTTTCTTT. The encoded protein is CASSLEQGTEAFF.

This clonotype has more than one count but fewer than ten. The CDR3 sequence: CASSMGTGGAYEQYF. Here the CDR3 DNA reads TGTGCCAGTAGTATGGGGACAGGGGGAGCCTACGAGCAGTACTTC. The V call is TRBV19, the J call TRBJ2-7; 11 bases are a match to TRBD1. The CDR3 loop spans 15 amino acids. With 3 bases clipped from V and 2 bases from J, the junction kept 3 bases outside the gene matches. Germline values: CDR1 LNHDA, CDR2 SQIVND (reference sequence).

The rearrangement joins TRBV6-1 to TRBJ2-6; D perhaps matches TRBD2 (5 bases). CDR1 is MNHNS, CDR2 SASEGT, per germline. The CDR3 loop spans 15 amino acids. Trimming removed 4 bases at V and 0 bases at J, with 7 bases between. Here the CDR3 reads CASSAGNSGANVLTF. CDR3 sequence (DNA): TGTGCCAGCAGTGCGGGGAACTCTGGGGCCAACGTCCTGACTTTC.